Each of the 4 T cell receptor beta chains below was sequenced from the same sample in a study of blood T cell repertoires in COVID-19. Data came from immunoSEQ multiplex PCR; TCRdb stores just in-frame clones and leaves some out. The profile shows about 320,000 clones, 85% of them singletons. Sequenced material: PBMCs or T cells enriched from blood (not recorded which). The origin of the receptors is a woman younger than 45 who had been exposed to COVID-19.

The rearrangement joins TRBV5-8 to TRBJ2-7; possibly TRBD1 for D (6 bases). Per germline, CDR1 SGHTS and CDR2 YDEGEE. The CDR3 is 12 amino acids. Between the trimmed V and J ends, which lost 3 bases and 9 bases, there was a span of 13 bases. The CDR3 DNA is TGTGCCAGCAGCTGGGGGCCCTCCGGGCAGTACTTC. Protein product: CASSWGPSGQYF.

This chain connects TRBV7-3 to TRBJ2-1; TRBD2 is a possible D gene (6 bases). Deletions cut 3 bases from V and 8 bases from J, with 20 bases between. Looked up from germline, CDR1 is SGHTA and CDR2 is FQGTGA. The CDR3 is 16 amino acids. The CDR3, as DNA: TGTGCCAGCAGCTTTAGTCATAGCGGCCGCTGGGATGAGCAGTTCTTC. Translation gives CASSFSHSGRWDEQFF.

V is TRBV7-8 and J is TRBJ1-2; 7 nucleotides match TRBD1. Per the germline V gene, CDR1 is SGHVS and CDR2 is FQNEAQ. This CDR3 is built from 16 residues. The ends lost 5 bases at V and 0 bases at J; junction bases unmatched: 9. CDR3 sequence: CASSPRGAATNYGYTF. The CDR3 region has the DNA TGTGCCAGCAGCCCCAGGGGGGCGGCAACTAACTATGGCTACACCTTC.

This clone has more than one count but fewer than ten. The gene calls are TRBV30 and TRBJ1-6; tentatively, D is TRBD1 (6 bases). V was shortened by 2 bases and J by 4 bases, with 15 bases between the two germline ends. The CDR3 totals 16 residues. Germline CDR1 is GTSNPN and CDR2 is SVGIG (reference sequence). The CDR3: CAWSRTAPSYNSPLHF. CDR3 DNA sequence: TGTGCCTGGAGTCGGACAGCCCCAAGTTATAATTCACCCCTCCACTTT. Full variable domain (rest looked up from reference TRBV30 and TRBJ1-6): SQTIHQWPATLVQPVGSPLSLECTVEGTSNPNLYWYRQAAGRGLQLLFYSVGIGQISSEVPQNLSASRPQDRQFILSSKKLLLSDSGFYLCAWSRTAPSYNSPLHFGNGTRLTVT.